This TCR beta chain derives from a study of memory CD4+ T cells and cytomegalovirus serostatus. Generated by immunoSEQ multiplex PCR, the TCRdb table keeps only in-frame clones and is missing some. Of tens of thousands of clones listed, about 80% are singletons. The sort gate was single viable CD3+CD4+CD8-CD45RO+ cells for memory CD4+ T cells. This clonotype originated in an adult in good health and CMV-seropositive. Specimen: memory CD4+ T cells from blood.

CDR3 in DNA: TGCGCCAGCAGCCCAGACTCTAATGAAAAACTGTTTTTT. Translated: CASSPDSNEKLFF. The chain joins TRBV5-1 to TRBJ1-4; no clear D gene. Germline CDR1 and CDR2: SGHRS and YFSETQ. V was trimmed by 4 bases and J by 3 bases, leaving 7 bases between them. The CDR3 has 13 amino acids.